This T cell receptor (beta chain) was profiled in a study of blood T cell repertoires in COVID-19. The CDR3 is 15 amino acids. CDR1 and CDR2 from the germline V gene are GTSNPN and SVGIG (reference sequence). V lost 0 bases to trimming and J lost 2 bases, with 11 bases between them. As processed by the authors: Estimated nucleated cell counts came from reference gene primer amplification. Clones were sequenced by immunoSEQ multiplex PCR, and TCRdb holds only the in-frame ones, with some missing. V and J calls and clone size are copied from that table; D and trimming were computed from the DNA. The repertoire holds approximately 190,000 clones, with about 85% as singletons.

Input material: peripheral blood. This chain uses TRBV30 with TRBJ2-1, with TRBD2 as a possible D gene (5 bases). This clonotype was sampled from a man aged 55 to 70 with active or convalescent COVID-19. The CDR3 loop is CAWSVTGITYNEQFF. In nucleotides, the CDR3 is TGTGCCTGGAGTGTAACGGGAATTACCTACAATGAGCAGTTCTTC. The full variable domain, with the rest looked up from reference TRBV30 and TRBJ2-1, is SQTIHQWPATLVQPVGSPLSLECTVEGTSNPNLYWYRQAAGRGLQLLFYSVGIGQISSEVPQNLSASRPQDRQFILSSKKLLLSDSGFYLCAWSVTGITYNEQFFGPGTRLTVL.